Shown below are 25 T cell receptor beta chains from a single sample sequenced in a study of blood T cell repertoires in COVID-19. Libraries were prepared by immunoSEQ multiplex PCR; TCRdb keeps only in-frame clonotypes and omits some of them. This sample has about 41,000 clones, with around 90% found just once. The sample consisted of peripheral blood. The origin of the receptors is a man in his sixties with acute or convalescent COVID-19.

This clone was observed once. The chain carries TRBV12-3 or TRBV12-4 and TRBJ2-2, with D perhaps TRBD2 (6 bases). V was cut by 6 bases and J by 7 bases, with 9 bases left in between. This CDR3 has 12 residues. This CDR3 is CASRSGDGELFF. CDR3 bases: TGTGCCAGCAGGTCGGGGGACGGGGAGCTGTTTTTT.

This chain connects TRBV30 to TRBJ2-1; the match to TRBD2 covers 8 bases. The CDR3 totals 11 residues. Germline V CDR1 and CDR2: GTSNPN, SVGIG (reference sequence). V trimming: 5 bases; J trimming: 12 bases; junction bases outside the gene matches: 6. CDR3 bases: TGTGCCTGGTCCTCGGGGGGGCTGCAGTTCTTC. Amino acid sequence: CAWSSGGLQFF. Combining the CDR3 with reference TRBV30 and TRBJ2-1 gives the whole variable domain SQTIHQWPATLVQPVGSPLSLECTVEGTSNPNLYWYRQAAGRGLQLLFYSVGIGQISSEVPQNLSASRPQDRQFILSSKKLLLSDSGFYLCAWSSGGLQFFGPGTRLTVL.

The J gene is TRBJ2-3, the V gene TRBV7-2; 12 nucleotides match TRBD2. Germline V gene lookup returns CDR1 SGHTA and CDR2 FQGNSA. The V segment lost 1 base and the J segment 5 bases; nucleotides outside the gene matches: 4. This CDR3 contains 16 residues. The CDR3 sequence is CASSLEGLAGLDTQYF. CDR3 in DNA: TGTGCCAGCAGCTTAGAAGGACTAGCGGGGTTAGATACGCAGTATTTT.

CDR3 nucleotides: TGTGCCAGCAGCCCCCAGGGGGGAAACACCGGGGAGCTGTTTTTT. It is translated as CASSPQGGNTGELFF. The chain has TRBV9 and TRBJ2-2; maybe TRBD1 (7 bases). The CDR3 length is 15 residues. Trimming removed 4 bases at V and 2 bases at J, with 12 bases between. Germline values: CDR1 SGDLS, CDR2 YYNGEE.

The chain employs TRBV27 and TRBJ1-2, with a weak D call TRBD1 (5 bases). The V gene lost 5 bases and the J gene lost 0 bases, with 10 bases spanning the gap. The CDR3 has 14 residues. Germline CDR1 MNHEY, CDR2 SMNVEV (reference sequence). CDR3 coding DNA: TGTGCCAGCAGTGAGGGGACTCCTAACTATGGCTACACCTTC. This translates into CASSEGTPNYGYTF.

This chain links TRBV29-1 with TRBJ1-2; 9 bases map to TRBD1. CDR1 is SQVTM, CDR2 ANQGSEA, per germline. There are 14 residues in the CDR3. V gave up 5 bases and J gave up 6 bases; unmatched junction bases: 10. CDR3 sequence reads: CSVPGTGFYNGYTF. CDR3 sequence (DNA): TGCAGCGTTCCCGGGACAGGGTTTTATAATGGCTACACCTTC.

The CDR3 bases are TGTGCCAGCAGCAGGGGAAGTGAGCAGTTCTTC. Protein sequence: CASSRGSEQFF. V is TRBV3-1 (or the pseudogene TRBV3-2) and J is TRBJ2-1; D might be TRBD1 (5 bases). The CDR3 has 11 residues. Trimming left V 5 bases short and J 9 bases short, with 8 bases between. In germline, CDR1 is LGHDT, CDR2 YNNKEL (reference sequence).

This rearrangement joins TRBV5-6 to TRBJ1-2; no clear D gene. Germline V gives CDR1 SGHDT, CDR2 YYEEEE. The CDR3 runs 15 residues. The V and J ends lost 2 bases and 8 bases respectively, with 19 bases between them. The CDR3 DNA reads TGTGCCAGCAGCTTTCGGGGTCTACCTGTTGTGGGCTACACCTTC. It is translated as CASSFRGLPVVGYTF.

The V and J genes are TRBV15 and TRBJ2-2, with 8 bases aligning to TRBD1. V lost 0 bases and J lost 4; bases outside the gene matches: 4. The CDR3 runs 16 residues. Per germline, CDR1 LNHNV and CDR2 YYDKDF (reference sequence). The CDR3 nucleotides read TGTGCCACCAGCAGAGAGCAGGGGGCGGGCACCGGGGAGCTGTTTTTT. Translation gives CATSREQGAGTGELFF.

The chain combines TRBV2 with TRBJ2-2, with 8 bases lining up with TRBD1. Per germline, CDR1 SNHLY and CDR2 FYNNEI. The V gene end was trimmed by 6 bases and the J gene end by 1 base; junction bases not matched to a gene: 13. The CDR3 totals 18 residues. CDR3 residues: CASSGNWGTGLNTGELFF. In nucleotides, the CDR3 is TGTGCCAGCAGCGGCAATTGGGGGACAGGATTGAACACCGGGGAGCTGTTTTTT.

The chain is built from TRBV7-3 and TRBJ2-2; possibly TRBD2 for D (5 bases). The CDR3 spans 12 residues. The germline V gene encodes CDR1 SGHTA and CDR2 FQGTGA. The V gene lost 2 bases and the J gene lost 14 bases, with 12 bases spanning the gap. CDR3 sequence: CASSLETSSLFF. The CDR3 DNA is TGTGCCAGCAGCTTAGAGACCTCTAGCCTGTTTTTT.

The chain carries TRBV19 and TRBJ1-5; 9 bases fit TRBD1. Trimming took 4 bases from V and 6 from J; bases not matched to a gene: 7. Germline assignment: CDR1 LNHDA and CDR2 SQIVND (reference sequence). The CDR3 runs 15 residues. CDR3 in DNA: TGTGCCAGTAGTACTATCCAGACAGGGGGTCAGCCCCAGCATTTT. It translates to CASSTIQTGGQPQHF.

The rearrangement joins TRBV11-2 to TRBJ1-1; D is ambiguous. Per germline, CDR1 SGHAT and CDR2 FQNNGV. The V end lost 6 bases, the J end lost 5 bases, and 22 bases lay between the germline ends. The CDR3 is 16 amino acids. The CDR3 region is CASSLISFLQWTEAFF. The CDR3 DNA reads TGTGCCAGCAGTCTTATCTCGTTTTTACAGTGGACTGAAGCTTTCTTT.

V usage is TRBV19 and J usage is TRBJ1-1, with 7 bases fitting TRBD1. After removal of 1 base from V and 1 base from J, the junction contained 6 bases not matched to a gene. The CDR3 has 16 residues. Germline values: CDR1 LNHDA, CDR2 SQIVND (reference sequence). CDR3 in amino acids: CASSIGTGGPNTEAFF. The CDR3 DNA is TGTGCCAGTAGTATAGGGACAGGTGGCCCGAACACTGAAGCTTTCTTT. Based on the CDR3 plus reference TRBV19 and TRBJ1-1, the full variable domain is DGGITQSPKYLFRKEGQNVTLSCEQNLNHDAMYWYRQDPGQGLRLIYYSQIVNDFQKGDIAEGYSVSREKKESFPLTVTSAQKNPTAFYLCASSIGTGGPNTEAFFGQGTRLTVV.

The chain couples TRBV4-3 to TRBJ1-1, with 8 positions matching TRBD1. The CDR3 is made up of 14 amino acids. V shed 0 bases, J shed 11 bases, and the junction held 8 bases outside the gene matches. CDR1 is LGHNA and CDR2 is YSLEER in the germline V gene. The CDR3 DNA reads TGCGCCAGCAGCCAAGATCTTGGACAGGGAAGGGCTTTCTTT. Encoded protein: CASSQDLGQGRAFF.

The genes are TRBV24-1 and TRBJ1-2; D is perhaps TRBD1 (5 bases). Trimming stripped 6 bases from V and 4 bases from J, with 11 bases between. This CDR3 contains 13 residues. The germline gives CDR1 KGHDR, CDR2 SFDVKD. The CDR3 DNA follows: TGTGCCACCAGTCCGCAGGGTGGCTATGGCTACACCTTC. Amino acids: CATSPQGGYGYTF.

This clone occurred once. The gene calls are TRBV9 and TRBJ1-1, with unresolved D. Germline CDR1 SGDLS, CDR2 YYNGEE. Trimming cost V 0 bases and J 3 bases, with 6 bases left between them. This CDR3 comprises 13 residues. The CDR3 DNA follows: TGTGCCAGCAGCGTAGCCCAGGACACTGAAGCTTTCTTT. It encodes CASSVAQDTEAFF.

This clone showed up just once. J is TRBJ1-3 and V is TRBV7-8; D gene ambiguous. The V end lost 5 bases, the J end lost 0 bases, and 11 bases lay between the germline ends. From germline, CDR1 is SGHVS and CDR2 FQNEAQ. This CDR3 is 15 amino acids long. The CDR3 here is CASSHGGSSGNTIYF. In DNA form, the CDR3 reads TGTGCCAGCAGCCACGGAGGGAGCTCTGGAAACACCATATATTTT.

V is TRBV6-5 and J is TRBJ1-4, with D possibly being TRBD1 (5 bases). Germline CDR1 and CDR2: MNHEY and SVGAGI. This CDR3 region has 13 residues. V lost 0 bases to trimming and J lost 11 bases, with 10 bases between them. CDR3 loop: CASSYSSGGKLFF. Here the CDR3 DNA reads TGTGCCAGCAGTTACTCCTCCGGGGGTAAACTGTTTTTT.

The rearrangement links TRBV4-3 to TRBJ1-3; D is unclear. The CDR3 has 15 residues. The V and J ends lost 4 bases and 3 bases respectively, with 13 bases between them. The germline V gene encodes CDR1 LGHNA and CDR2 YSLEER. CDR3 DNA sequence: TGCGCCAGCAGCCTCGCGGGAGGGAATGGAAACACCATATATTTT. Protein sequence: CASSLAGGNGNTIYF.

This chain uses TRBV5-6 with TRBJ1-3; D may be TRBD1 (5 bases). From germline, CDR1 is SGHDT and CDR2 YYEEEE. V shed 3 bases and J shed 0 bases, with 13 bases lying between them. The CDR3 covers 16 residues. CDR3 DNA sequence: TGTGCCAGCAGCTCGGCACATAGGGGCTCTGGAAACACCATATATTTT. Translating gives CASSSAHRGSGNTIYF.

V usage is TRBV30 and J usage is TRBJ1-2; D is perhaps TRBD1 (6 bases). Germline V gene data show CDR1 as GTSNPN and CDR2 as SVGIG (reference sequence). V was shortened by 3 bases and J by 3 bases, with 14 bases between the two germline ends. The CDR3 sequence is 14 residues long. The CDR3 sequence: CAWRVTGPHYGYTF. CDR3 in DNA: TGTGCCTGGAGGGTGACAGGTCCTCACTATGGCTACACCTTC.

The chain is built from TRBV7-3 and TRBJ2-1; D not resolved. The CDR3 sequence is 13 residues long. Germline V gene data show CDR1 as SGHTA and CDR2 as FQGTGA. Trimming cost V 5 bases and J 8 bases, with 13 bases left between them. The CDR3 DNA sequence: TGTGCCAGCAGCCTTAGGAGTAAGGATGAGCAGTTCTTC. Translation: CASSLRSKDEQFF. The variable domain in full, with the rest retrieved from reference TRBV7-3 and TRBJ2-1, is GAGVSQTPSNKVTEKGKYVELRCDPISGHTALYWYRQSLGQGPEFLIYFQGTGAADDSGLPNDRFFAVRPEGSVSTLKIQRTERGDSAVYLCASSLRSKDEQFFGPGTRLTVL.

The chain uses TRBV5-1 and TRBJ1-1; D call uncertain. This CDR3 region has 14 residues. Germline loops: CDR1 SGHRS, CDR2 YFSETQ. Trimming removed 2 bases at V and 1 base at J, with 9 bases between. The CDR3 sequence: CASSLSGRNTEAFF. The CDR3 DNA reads TGCGCCAGCAGCTTATCTGGCCGGAACACTGAAGCTTTCTTT.

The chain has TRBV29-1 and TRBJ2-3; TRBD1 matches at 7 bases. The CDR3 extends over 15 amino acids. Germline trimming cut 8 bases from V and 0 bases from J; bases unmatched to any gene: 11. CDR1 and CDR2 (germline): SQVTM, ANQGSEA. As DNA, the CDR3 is TGCAGCCTGAGACTCGGGACAGCCAGCACAGATACGCAGTATTTT. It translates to CSLRLGTASTDTQYF.